One sample yielded the 2 T cell receptor beta chains listed below, sequenced in a study of tumor and adjacent non-tumor tissue in lung cancer. A modified ARM-PCR protocol with three rounds of nested PCR amplified TCRbeta. TCRdb redid the calling of the multiplex PCR reads with MiXCR, one entry per CDR3 protein. The sample holds over 110,000 distinct CDR3 sequences; 66% are singletons and the top ten take 15% to 20%. No cell sorting was done before RNA was extracted from the tissue. Sample: lung tumor tissue. The receptor set was obtained from a man in his 60s with small cell lung cancer.

This clonotype was seen ten or more times. The rearrangement joins TRBV5-6 to TRBJ1-5; D is perhaps TRBD1 (5 bases). V gave up 1 base and J gave up 2 bases, with 13 bases separating them. CDR1 is SGHDT, CDR2 YYEEEE, per germline. This CDR3 is 16 amino acids long. This CDR3 reads CASSLFRVRGNQPQHF. The CDR3, as DNA: TGTGCCAGCAGCTTGTTCAGGGTCAGGGGCAATCAGCCCCAGCATTTT.

The chain employs TRBV20-1 and TRBJ1-3; no definite D call. CDR1 DFQATT and CDR2 SNEGSKA come from the germline V gene (reference sequence). The CDR3 extends over 14 amino acids. The V end was cut by 1 base, the J end by 2 bases, with 9 bases between. CDR3 amino acids: CSARVGHAGNTIYF. The CDR3, as DNA: TGCAGTGCTAGAGTTGGGCACGCTGGAAACACCATATATTTT.